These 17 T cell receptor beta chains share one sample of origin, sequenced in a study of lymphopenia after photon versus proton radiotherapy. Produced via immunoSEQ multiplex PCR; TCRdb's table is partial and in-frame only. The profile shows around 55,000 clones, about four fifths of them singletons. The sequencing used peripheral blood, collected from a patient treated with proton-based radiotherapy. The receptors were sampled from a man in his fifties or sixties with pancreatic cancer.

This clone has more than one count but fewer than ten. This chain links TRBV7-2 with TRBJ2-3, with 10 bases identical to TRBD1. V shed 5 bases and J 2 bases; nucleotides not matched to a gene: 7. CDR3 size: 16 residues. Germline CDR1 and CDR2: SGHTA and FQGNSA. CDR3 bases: TGTGCCAGCAGCCGTACCGGGACAGGGGTCACAGATACGCAGTATTTT. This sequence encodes CASSRTGTGVTDTQYF.

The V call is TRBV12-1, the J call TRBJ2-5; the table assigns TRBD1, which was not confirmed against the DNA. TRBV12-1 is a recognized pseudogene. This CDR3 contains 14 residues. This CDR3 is CASRDRGYQETQYF. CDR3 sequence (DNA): TGTGCCAGCCGGGACAGGGGGTACCAAGAGACCCAGTACTTC.

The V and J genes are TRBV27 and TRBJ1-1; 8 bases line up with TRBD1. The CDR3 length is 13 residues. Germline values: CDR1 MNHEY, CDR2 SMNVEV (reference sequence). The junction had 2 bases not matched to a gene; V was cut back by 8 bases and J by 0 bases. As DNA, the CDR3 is TGTGCCAGCTGGGACAGGATGAACACTGAAGCTTTCTTT. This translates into CASWDRMNTEAFF.

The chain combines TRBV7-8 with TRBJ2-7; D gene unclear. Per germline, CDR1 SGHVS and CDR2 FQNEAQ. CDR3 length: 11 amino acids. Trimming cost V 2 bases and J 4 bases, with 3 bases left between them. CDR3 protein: CASSLFYEQYF. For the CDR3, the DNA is TGTGCCAGCAGCTTATTTTACGAGCAGTACTTC.

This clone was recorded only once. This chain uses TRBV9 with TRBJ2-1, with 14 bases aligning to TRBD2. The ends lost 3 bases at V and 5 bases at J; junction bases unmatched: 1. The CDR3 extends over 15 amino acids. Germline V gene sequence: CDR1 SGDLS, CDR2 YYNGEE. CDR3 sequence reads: CASSGGLAGDNEQFF. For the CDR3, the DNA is TGTGCCAGCAGCGGGGGACTAGCGGGAGACAATGAGCAGTTCTTC. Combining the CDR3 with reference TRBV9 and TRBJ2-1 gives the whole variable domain DSGVTQTPKHLITATGQRVTLRCSPRSGDLSVYWYQQSLDQGLQFLIQYYNGEERAKGNILERFSAQQFPDLHSELNLSSLELGDSALYFCASSGGLAGDNEQFFGPGTRLTVL.

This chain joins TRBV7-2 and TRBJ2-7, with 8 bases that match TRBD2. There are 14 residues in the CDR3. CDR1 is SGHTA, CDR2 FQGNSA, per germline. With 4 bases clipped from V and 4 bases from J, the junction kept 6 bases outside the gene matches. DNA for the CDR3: TGTGCCAGCAGCTCCGGGACTAGGAGATACGAGCAGTACTTC. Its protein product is CASSSGTRRYEQYF.

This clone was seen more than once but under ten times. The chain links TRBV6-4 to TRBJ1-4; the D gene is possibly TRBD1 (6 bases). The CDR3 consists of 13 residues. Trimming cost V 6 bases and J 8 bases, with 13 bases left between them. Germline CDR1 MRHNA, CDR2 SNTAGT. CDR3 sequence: CASSLGHGEKLFF. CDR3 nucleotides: TGTGCCAGCAGCCTGGGACACGGGGAAAAACTGTTTTTT.

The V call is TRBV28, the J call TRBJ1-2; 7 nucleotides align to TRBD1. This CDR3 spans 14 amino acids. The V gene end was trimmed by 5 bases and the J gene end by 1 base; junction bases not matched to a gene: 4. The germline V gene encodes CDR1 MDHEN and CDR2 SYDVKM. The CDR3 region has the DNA TGTGCCAGCAGTGTTGGACAGGTTAACTATGGCTACACCTTC. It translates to CASSVGQVNYGYTF.

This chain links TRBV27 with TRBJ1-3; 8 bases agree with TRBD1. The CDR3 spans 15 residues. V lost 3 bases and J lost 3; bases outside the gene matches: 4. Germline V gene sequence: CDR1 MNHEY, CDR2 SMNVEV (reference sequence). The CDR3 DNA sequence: TGTGCCAGCAGTTTGCAGGGGGCAGGTGGAAACACCATATATTTT. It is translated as CASSLQGAGGNTIYF.

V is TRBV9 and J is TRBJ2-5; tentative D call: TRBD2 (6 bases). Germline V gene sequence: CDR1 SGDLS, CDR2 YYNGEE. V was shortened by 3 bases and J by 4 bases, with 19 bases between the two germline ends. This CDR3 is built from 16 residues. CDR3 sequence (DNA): TGTGCCAGCAGCGCGCAACCGGGACTCCGATTAGAGACCCAGTACTTC. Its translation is CASSAQPGLRLETQYF.

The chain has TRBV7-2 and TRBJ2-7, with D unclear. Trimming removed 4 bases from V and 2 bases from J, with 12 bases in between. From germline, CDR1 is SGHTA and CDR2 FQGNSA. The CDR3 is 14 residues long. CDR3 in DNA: TGTGCCAGCAGCTCCAGCCGGGCAGCCTACGAGCAGTACTTC. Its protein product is CASSSSRAAYEQYF.

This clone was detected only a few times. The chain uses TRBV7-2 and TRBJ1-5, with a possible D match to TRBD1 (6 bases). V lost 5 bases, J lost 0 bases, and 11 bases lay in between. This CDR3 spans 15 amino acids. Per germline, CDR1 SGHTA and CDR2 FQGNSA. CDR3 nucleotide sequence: TGTGCCAGCAGCCGGGACATCTATAGCAATCAGCCCCAGCATTTT. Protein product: CASSRDIYSNQPQHF.

The DNA of the CDR3 is TGTGCCTGGAGTGCAGGGAATCGACAGCCCCAGCATTTT. Translation: CAWSAGNRQPQHF. The chain is built from TRBV30 and TRBJ1-5; the D gene is possibly TRBD1 (5 bases). Looked up from germline, CDR1 is GTSNPN and CDR2 is SVGIG (reference sequence). This CDR3 spans 13 amino acids. Between the trimmed V and J ends, which lost 1 base and 7 bases, there was a span of 11 bases.

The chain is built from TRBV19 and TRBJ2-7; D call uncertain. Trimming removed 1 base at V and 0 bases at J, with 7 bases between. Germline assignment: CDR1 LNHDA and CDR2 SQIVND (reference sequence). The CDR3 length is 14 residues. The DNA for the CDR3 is TGTGCCAGTAGTATAGGGCCGAACTCCTACGAGCAGTACTTC. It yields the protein CASSIGPNSYEQYF.

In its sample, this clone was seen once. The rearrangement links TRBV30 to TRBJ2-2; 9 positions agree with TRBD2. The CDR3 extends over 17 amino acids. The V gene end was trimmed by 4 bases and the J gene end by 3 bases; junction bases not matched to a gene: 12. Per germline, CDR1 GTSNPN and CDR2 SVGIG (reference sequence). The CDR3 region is CAWTSLMSGRHTGELFF. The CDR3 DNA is TGTGCCTGGACCTCCTTAATGAGCGGGAGGCACACCGGGGAGCTGTTTTTT.

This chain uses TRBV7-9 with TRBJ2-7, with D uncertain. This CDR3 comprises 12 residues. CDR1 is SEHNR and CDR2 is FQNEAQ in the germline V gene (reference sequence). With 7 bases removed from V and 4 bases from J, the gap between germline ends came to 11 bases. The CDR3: CASTSLGYEQYF. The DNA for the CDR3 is TGTGCCAGCACCTCCCTCGGGTACGAGCAGTACTTC. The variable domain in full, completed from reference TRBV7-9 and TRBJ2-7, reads DTGVSQNPRHKITKRGQNVTFRCDPISEHNRLYWYRQTLGQGPEFLTYFQNEAQLEKSRLLSDRFSAERPKGSFSTLEIQRTEQGDSAMYLCASTSLGYEQYFGPGTRLTVT.

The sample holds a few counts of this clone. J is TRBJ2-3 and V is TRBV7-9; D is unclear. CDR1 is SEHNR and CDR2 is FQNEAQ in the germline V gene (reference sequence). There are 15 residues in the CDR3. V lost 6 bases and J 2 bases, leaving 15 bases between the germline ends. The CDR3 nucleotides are TGTGCCAGCAGTCGGGCCAAGCCCCCCACAGATACGCAGTATTTT. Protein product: CASSRAKPPTDTQYF.